This T cell receptor (beta chain) was identified during a study of Ad26.COV2.S vaccination and SARS-CoV-2 variants. For this clone: Antigen unknown.

Findings of the study overall: Measures of TCR breadth and depth may have fallen short of total T cell responses.

Regarding treatment: 15 to 20 received Ad26.COV2.S at low or high dose, single or two shots; about five received placebo; per-sample allocation not given. Sampling was performed 63 days after the first vaccine or placebo injection. CDR1 and CDR2 (germline): LNHNV, YYDKDF (reference sequence). CDR3 length: 16 amino acids. Trimming cost V 5 bases and J 4 bases, with 20 bases left between them. Produced via immunoSEQ multiplex PCR; TCRdb's table is partial and in-frame only. Of 430,000 or so clones listed, approximately 92% are singletons. The chain combines TRBV15 with TRBJ1-2; tentatively, D is TRBD1 (5 bases). The source is a person between 18 and 65 years old who received the Ad26.COV2.S COVID-19 vaccine or a placebo. The starting material was peripheral blood, obtained in a trial of Ad26.COV2.S vaccine versus placebo. CDR3 DNA sequence: TGTGCCACCAGCTCAAAAGCGGGGGTGCGGTTCTATGGCTACACCTTC. The encoded protein is CATSSKAGVRFYGYTF. The variable domain in full, with the rest retrieved from reference TRBV15 and TRBJ1-2, is DAMVIQNPRYQVTQFGKPVTLSCSQTLNHNVMYWYQQKSSQAPKLLFHYYDKDFNNEADTPDNFQSRRPNTSFCFLDIRSPGLGDTAMYLCATSSKAGVRFYGYTFGSGTRLTVV.